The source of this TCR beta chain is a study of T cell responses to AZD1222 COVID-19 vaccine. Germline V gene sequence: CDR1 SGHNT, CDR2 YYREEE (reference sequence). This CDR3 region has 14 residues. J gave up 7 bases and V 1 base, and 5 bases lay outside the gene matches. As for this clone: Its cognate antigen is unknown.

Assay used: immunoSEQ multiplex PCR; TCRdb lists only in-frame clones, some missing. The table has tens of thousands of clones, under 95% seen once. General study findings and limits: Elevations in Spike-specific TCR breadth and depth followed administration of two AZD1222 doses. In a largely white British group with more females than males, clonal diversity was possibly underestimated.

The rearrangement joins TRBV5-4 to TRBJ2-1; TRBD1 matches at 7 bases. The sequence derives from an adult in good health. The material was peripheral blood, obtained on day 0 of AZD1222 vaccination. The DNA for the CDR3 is TGTGCCAGCAGCTTGAAGGGGACAGCTAATGAGCAGTTCTTC. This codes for CASSLKGTANEQFF. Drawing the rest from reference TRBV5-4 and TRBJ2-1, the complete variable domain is ETGVTQSPTHLIKTRGQQVTLRCSSQSGHNTVSWYQQALGQGPQFIFQYYREEENGRGNFPPRFSGLQFPNYSSELNVNALELDDSALYLCASSLKGTANEQFFGPGTRLTVL.